These 30 T cell receptor beta chains were all obtained from the same sample, sequenced in a study of vaccination and CD4 T cells after COVID-19. Described treatment: approximately 11-day PBMC culture with coronavirus spike peptide pools or control peptides (ViraFEST assay). Sequencing of the DNA from cultured CD4+ T cells was carried out with the Oncomine TCR Beta short-read assay. TCRdb re-derived calls from the PCR reads in MiXCR, one entry per CDR3 protein. This sample yields more than 9,000 distinct CDR3 sequences, of which 40% to 50% are seen a single time; approximately 14% belongs to the top ten. Their antigens are not known. Sequencing was carried out using CD4+ T cells from blood, cultured in vitro. The receptors originated from a human donor who had recovered from COVID-19.

A note on this clonotype: The junction and the germline gene differ at one end; a read error may be behind it. The chain joins TRBV19 to TRBJ1-5; D is undetermined. Per germline, CDR1 LNHDA and CDR2 SQIVND (reference sequence). This CDR3 contains 13 residues. CDR3 amino acids: CVSSIISNQPQHF. In nucleotides, the CDR3 is TGTGTCAGTAGTATAATTAGCAATCAGCCCCAGCATTTT.

V gene TRBV20-1 combines with J gene TRBJ1-4, with D unresolved. V was trimmed by 1 base and J by 2 bases, leaving 14 bases between them. This CDR3 contains 16 residues. From germline, CDR1 is DFQATT and CDR2 SNEGSKA (reference sequence). CDR3 sequence reads: CSARGGIHSTNEKLFF. For the CDR3, the DNA is TGCAGTGCTAGAGGCGGTATTCACTCTACTAATGAAAAACTGTTTTTT.

This rearrangement joins TRBV19 to TRBJ2-5, with D perhaps TRBD2 (5 bases). The CDR3 runs to 13 residues. V lost 4 bases and J lost 2, with 8 bases in between. Germline-derived CDR1 and CDR2 are LNHDA and SQIVND (reference sequence). In DNA, the CDR3 is TGTGCCAGTAGTACGGGGATACAAGAGACCCAGTACTTC. Translation: CASSTGIQETQYF.

A remark on this clonotype: The germline gene is not matched at one end of the junction; a read error may be the cause. The chain is built from TRBV6-5 and TRBJ2-1; D not certain. Per germline, CDR1 MNHEY and CDR2 SVGAGI. The CDR3 has 13 residues. This chain's CDR3 is CASSSAPSGEQLF. The CDR3 coding sequence is TGTGCCAGCAGTTCCGCCCCATCGGGTGAGCAGCTCTTC.

The chain links TRBV27 to TRBJ2-6; D is perhaps TRBD1 or TRBD2 (5 bases each). This CDR3 spans 16 amino acids. Trimming removed 5 bases from V and 2 bases from J, with 13 bases in between. CDR1 and CDR2 (germline): MNHEY, SMNVEV (reference sequence). The CDR3 protein is CASSLTVGAGANVLTF. Here the CDR3 DNA reads TGTGCCAGCAGTCTCACCGTGGGGGCTGGGGCCAACGTCCTGACTTTC. Full variable domain (outside the CDR3, taken from reference TRBV27 and TRBJ2-6): EAQVTQNPRYLITVTGKKLTVTCSQNMNHEYMSWYRQDPGLGLRQIYYSMNVEVTDKGDVPEGYKVSRKEKRNFPLILESPSPNQTSLYFCASSLTVGAGANVLTFGAGSRLTVL.

The V and J genes are TRBV27 and TRBJ1-5, with D unclear. Trimming took off 5 bases at V and 5 bases at J, with 13 bases between the two ends. Looked up from germline, CDR1 is MNHEY and CDR2 is SMNVEV (reference sequence). This CDR3 comprises 14 residues. CDR3 sequence: CASSPRTADQPQHF. In nucleotides, the CDR3 is TGTGCCAGCAGTCCAAGGACGGCGGATCAGCCCCAGCATTTT.

This clonotype has more than one count but fewer than ten. The chain uses TRBV24-1 and TRBJ2-3; possible D gene TRBD1, 6 bases. Germline V lookup: CDR1 KGHDR, CDR2 SFDVKD. V shed 3 bases and J shed 4 bases, with 10 bases lying between them. This CDR3 is built from 14 residues. Written as DNA, the CDR3 is TGTGCCACCAGTGATGCCAGGGGCTCAGATACGCAGTATTTT. Its protein is CATSDARGSDTQYF.

Note on this clonotype: One end of the junction does not line up with germline, which may come from a read error. This chain's CDR3 is CAHGADNNSPLHF. CDR3 bases: TGTGCGCACGGGGCAGATAATAATTCGCCCCTCCACTTT. The chain employs TRBV6-1 and TRBJ1-6, with D possibly matching TRBD1 (5 bases). This CDR3 has 13 residues. CDR1 and CDR2 from the germline V gene are MNHNS and SASEGT.

Comments on this clonotype: Germline and junction disagree at one end, which may indicate a read error. The chain is built from TRBV20-1 and TRBJ2-2; 9 bases map to TRBD2. Germline V gene lookup returns CDR1 DFQATT and CDR2 SNEGSKA (reference sequence). The CDR3 loop spans 15 amino acids. CDR3 region: CSTRDRRGGDGELFF. The CDR3, as DNA: TGCAGTACTAGAGATCGGCGGGGGGGCGACGGGGAGCTGTTTTTT.

This clonotype was detected a few times. V usage is TRBV7-2 and J usage is TRBJ1-1; D perhaps matches TRBD1 (6 bases). The CDR3 sequence is 16 residues long. Trimming took off 0 bases at V and 0 bases at J, with 11 bases between the two ends. Germline V gene data show CDR1 as SGHTA and CDR2 as FQGNSA. The CDR3, as DNA: TGTGCCAGCAGCTTAGCGTCGGGGGCAATGAACACTGAAGCTTTCTTT. Translating it yields CASSLASGAMNTEAFF.

The V gene is TRBV6-1, the J gene TRBJ1-2; 7 nucleotides agree with TRBD1. The V and J ends lost 7 bases and 7 bases, in that order; junction bases with no gene match: 12. From germline, CDR1 is MNHNS and CDR2 SASEGT. CDR3 length: 14 amino acids. The CDR3 DNA is TGTGCCAGCACCCGGTCAGGGGACAGTCGTGGCTACACCTTC. Translation gives CASTRSGDSRGYTF.

The CDR3: CASYRDRETEAFF. The CDR3 DNA reads TGTGCCAGCTACCGGGACAGGGAAACTGAAGCTTTCTTT. The chain employs TRBV19 and TRBJ1-1; 9 nucleotides align to TRBD1. CDR1 is LNHDA and CDR2 is SQIVND in the germline V gene (reference sequence). Unmatched junction bases numbered 7, after V lost 9 bases and J lost 5 bases. The CDR3 contains 13 residues. Complete variable domain (other parts from reference TRBV19 and TRBJ1-1): DGGITQSPKYLFRKEGQNVTLSCEQNLNHDAMYWYRQDPGQGLRLIYYSQIVNDFQKGDIAEGYSVSREKKESFPLTVTSAQKNPTAFYLCASYRDRETEAFFGQGTRLTVV.

The V call is TRBV18, the J call TRBJ2-7; 11 positions match TRBD1. In germline, CDR1 is KGHSH, CDR2 LQKENI. The CDR3 contains 14 residues. Trimming removed 0 bases from V and 6 bases from J; junction bases left unmatched: 1. In DNA form, the CDR3 reads TGTGCCAGCTCACCACCGGGGACAGGGGGCGAGCAGTACTTC. Its translation: CASSPPGTGGEQYF. Combining the CDR3 with reference TRBV18 and TRBJ2-7 gives the whole variable domain NAGVMQNPRHLVRRRGQEARLRCSPMKGHSHVYWYRQLPEEGLKFMVYLQKENIIDESGMPKERFSAEFPKEGPSILRIQQVVRGDSAAYFCASSPPGTGGEQYFGPGTRLTVT.

V and J are TRBV6-1 and TRBJ2-7; D is undetermined. Per the germline V gene, CDR1 is MNHNS and CDR2 is SASEGT. Trimming shortened V by 8 bases and J by 3 bases, and 11 bases separated the two germline ends. This CDR3 has 12 amino acids. The CDR3: CASHDANYEQYF. The CDR3 DNA reads as TGTGCCAGCCATGACGCCAACTACGAGCAGTACTTC.

The gene calls are TRBV19 and TRBJ1-1; 7 positions match TRBD1. V lost 6 bases, J lost 5 bases, and 12 bases stayed unmatched. The CDR3 is 15 amino acids. In germline, CDR1 is LNHDA, CDR2 SQIVND (reference sequence). The CDR3 DNA is TGTGCCAGTAGGGCAAACAGGGGTGTAAAGACTGAAGCTTTCTTT. This codes for CASRANRGVKTEAFF.

The chain joins TRBV7-3 to TRBJ2-1; no clear D gene. The germline V gene has CDR1 SGHTA and CDR2 FQGTGA. V was shortened by 0 bases and J by 3 bases, with 6 bases between the two germline ends. The CDR3 has 14 amino acids. CDR3 sequence: CASSLTPSYNEQFF. As DNA, the CDR3 is TGTGCCAGCAGCTTAACGCCTAGCTACAATGAGCAGTTCTTC.

This chain links TRBV5-1 with TRBJ1-6, with D maybe TRBD1 (5 bases). Looked up from germline, CDR1 is SGHRS and CDR2 is YFSETQ. The CDR3 length is 14 residues. Trimming cost V 3 bases and J 4 bases, with 8 bases left between them. This CDR3 is CASSSGTYNSPLHF. DNA for the CDR3: TGCGCCAGCAGCTCCGGGACTTATAATTCACCCCTCCACTTT. Complete variable domain (other parts from reference TRBV5-1 and TRBJ1-6): KAGVTQTPRYLIKTRGQQVTLSCSPISGHRSVSWYQQTPGQGLQFLFEYFSETQRNKGNFPGRFSGRQFSNSRSEMNVSTLELGDSALYLCASSSGTYNSPLHFGNGTRLTVT.

The rearrangement uses TRBV7-9 and TRBJ2-7; unclear D gene. Between the trimmed V and J ends, which lost 1 base and 0 bases, there was a span of 7 bases. Germline V lookup: CDR1 SEHNR, CDR2 FQNEAQ (reference sequence). The CDR3 covers 14 residues. CDR3 nucleotides: TGTGCCAGCAGCTTAGAACGGGTCTCCTACGAGCAGTACTTC. Translating gives CASSLERVSYEQYF.

This sequence joins TRBV5-4 and TRBJ1-1; no clear D gene. CDR3 length equals 14 residues. V was shortened by 0 bases and J by 0 bases, with 6 bases between the two germline ends. CDR1 and CDR2 from the germline V gene are SGHNT and YYREEE (reference sequence). CDR3 nucleotide sequence: TGTGCCAGCAGCTTGGAGCGGATGAACACTGAAGCTTTCTTT. Encoded protein: CASSLERMNTEAFF.

This clonotype was seen a single time. The chain couples TRBV7-9 to TRBJ2-7, with D uncertain. CDR3 size: 13 residues. Germline V gene lookup returns CDR1 SEHNR and CDR2 FQNEAQ (reference sequence). Trimming cost V 3 bases and J 0 bases, with 6 bases left between them. The CDR3 region has the DNA TGTGCCAGCAGCTTCGCCAACTCCTACGAGCAGTACTTC. This gives the protein CASSFANSYEQYF.

This clonotype was seen only a few times. The V gene is TRBV19, the J gene TRBJ1-5; TRBD1 agrees at 7 bases. The CDR3 spans 14 residues. J gave up 2 bases and V 11 bases, and 9 bases lay outside the gene matches. CDR1 and CDR2 (germline): LNHDA, SQIVND (reference sequence). In nucleotides, the CDR3 is TGTGCCGTTTCCAGGGGGGATGGCAATCAGCCCCAGCATTTT. This sequence encodes CAVSRGDGNQPQHF. The full variable domain, rest sourced from reference TRBV19 and TRBJ1-5, is DGGITQSPKYLFRKEGQNVTLSCEQNLNHDAMYWYRQDPGQGLRLIYYSQIVNDFQKGDIAEGYSVSREKKESFPLTVTSAQKNPTAFYLCAVSRGDGNQPQHFGDGTRLSIL.

This clonotype occurred a few times. The CDR3 reads CASSYTMNSPLHF. CDR3 coding DNA: TGTGCCAGCAGTTACACTATGAATTCACCCCTCCACTTT. The rearrangement uses TRBV6-5 and TRBJ1-6; unclear D gene. Germline V gene sequence: CDR1 MNHEY, CDR2 SVGAGI. V was trimmed by 2 bases and J by 7 bases, leaving 6 bases between them. The CDR3 consists of 13 residues.

This clonotype was observed a single time. Without the conserved terminal phenylalanine or tryptophan, this CDR3 likely stems from a read error. The chain is built from TRBV14 and TRBJ2-5, with 8 nucleotides matching TRBD1. CDR3 length: 16 residues. CDR1 and CDR2 (germline): SGHDN, FVKESK. With V trimmed by 1 base and J by 4 bases, 8 bases remained unmatched. The CDR3 DNA is TGTGCCAGCAGCCAAGGGTCCAGGGGGCTCGGAGAGACCCAGTACTAC. It encodes CASSQGSRGLGETQYY.

This clonotype was recorded a few times. The CDR3 loop reads CASSLAGGGPMNTEAFF. As DNA, the CDR3 is TGTGCCAGCAGCTTAGCAGGGGGGGGACCTATGAACACTGAAGCTTTCTTT. V gene TRBV7-9 combines with J gene TRBJ1-1, with D possibly matching TRBD1 (6 bases). Per germline, CDR1 SEHNR and CDR2 FQNEAQ (reference sequence). V was trimmed by 0 bases and J by 0 bases, leaving 14 bases between them. This CDR3 has 17 amino acids.

This clonotype was counted between two and nine times. V gene TRBV6-1 combines with J gene TRBJ1-2, with unresolved D. CDR1 is MNHNS and CDR2 is SASEGT in the germline V gene. Trimming removed 10 bases from V and 1 base from J, with 22 bases in between. The CDR3 has 16 amino acids. This CDR3 is CATHRAITRYNYGYTF. The CDR3 nucleotides read TGTGCCACGCATCGGGCCATTACCAGATATAACTATGGCTACACCTTC.

V usage is TRBV12-2 and J usage is TRBJ2-1; the table names TRBD2, a call not compared with the DNA. TRBV12-2 represents a pseudogene. The CDR3 totals 10 residues. The DNA of the CDR3 is TGTGCAAGTCGCCCCTCGGCGCAGTTCTTC. Translated: CASRPSAQFF.

J is TRBJ1-5 and V is TRBV6-2 or TRBV6-3; 9 nucleotides agree with TRBD1. Looked up from germline, CDR1 is MNHEY and CDR2 is SVGEGT. The V and J ends lost 5 bases and 4 bases, in that order; junction bases with no gene match: 6. This CDR3 has 15 residues. CDR3 DNA: TGTGCCAGCAGTCCTTGGGACAGGGTAAATCAGCCCCAGCATTTT. Translation gives CASSPWDRVNQPQHF.

V and J are TRBV6-2 or TRBV6-3 and TRBJ2-1; 11 positions agree with TRBD2. Germline CDR1 reads MNHEY; CDR2 reads SVGEGT. Trimming removed 3 bases from V and 4 bases from J; junction bases left unmatched: 2. CDR3 size: 15 residues. CDR3 DNA: TGTGCCAGCAGTTATTTAGCGGGGGGGTACAATGAGCAGTTCTTC. Protein product: CASSYLAGGYNEQFF.

The J gene is TRBJ1-1, the V gene TRBV5-1; D gene uncertain. Germline V gene sequence: CDR1 SGHRS, CDR2 YFSETQ. CDR3 length: 15 residues. The germline V and J ends were trimmed by 2 bases and 5 bases, with 16 bases remaining between them. This chain's CDR3 is CASSLVRGAGTEAFF. CDR3 coding DNA: TGCGCCAGCAGCTTAGTCCGGGGTGCGGGGACTGAAGCTTTCTTT.

The chain combines TRBV30 with TRBJ1-5; the D gene is possibly TRBD1 (6 bases). This CDR3 is 13 amino acids long. Between the trimmed V and J ends, which lost 4 bases and 5 bases, there was a span of 12 bases. The germline V gene encodes CDR1 GTSNPN and CDR2 SVGIG (reference sequence). DNA for the CDR3: TGTGCCTGGAACAGGGAATTCCATCAGCCCCAGCATTTT. Amino acid sequence: CAWNREFHQPQHF.